This T cell receptor (beta chain) appears in the sequencing data of a study of shared clonotypes between healthy human individuals. The overall study: In total, the donors were a couple of women and a few men aged 18 to 49. General observations from the study: Among donors, clonotype sharing was expected to be affected by sequencing depth. Generation probabilities were higher for clonotypes shared across all four sorted-subset donors than for unshared ones.

In the naive CD8 group, cells lacked CD45RO and were positively selected for CCR7, so terminally differentiated effector memory CD45RA+ cells were left out. CDR3 size: 16 residues. The ends were cut back, 1 base at V and 0 bases at J, with 9 bases in the middle. Germline-derived CDR1 and CDR2 are MNHEY and SMNVEV (reference sequence). The assay was run at deep level. TCRdb keeps only in-frame clones here, not all; method: immunoSEQ multiplex PCR. The profile covers fewer than 850,000 clones, with around 96% appearing a single time and about 0.25% taken by the ten largest. Regarding this clone: Its cognate antigen is unknown.

V gene TRBV27 combines with J gene TRBJ2-2; D is unresolved. Source material: naive CD8+ T cells sorted from blood. The receptor's source is a man younger than 40 in good health. The CDR3 coding sequence is TGTGCCAGCAGTTTATATCACCTCGCGAACACCGGGGAGCTGTTTTTT. Its translation: CASSLYHLANTGELFF.